This T cell receptor beta chain was profiled in a study of cytomegalovirus exposure and HLA in healthy donors. Study as a whole: An early data release held 79 million or so unique TCRs from HLA-typed donors.

Donors had nominal health at sampling but likely had unrecorded immune exposures. Both 60 Vbeta primers and 13 Jbeta primers went into the PCR. The table came from immunoSEQ multiplex PCR; TCRdb's copy has only in-frame clones and leaves some out. Of fewer than 90,000 clones listed, about 75% are singletons. The length of the CDR3 is 15 residues. Losses at the gene ends were 1 base for V and 8 bases for J; bases not matched to a gene: 9. Per the germline V gene, CDR1 is GTSNPN and CDR2 is SVGIG (reference sequence). The chain links TRBV30 to TRBJ2-1; 9 bases are shared with TRBD1. The source material was PBMCs. The receptor was derived from a man aged 30 to 39 in good health and CMV-seropositive. CDR3 amino acids: CAWSDPGQGEHEQFF. The CDR3 DNA is TGTGCCTGGAGTGACCCGGGACAGGGAGAACATGAGCAGTTCTTC.